The 15 T cell receptor beta chains listed next were all sequenced from one sample in a study of cytomegalovirus exposure and HLA in healthy donors. Measured with immunoSEQ multiplex PCR; TCRdb has only the in-frame clones, and not every one. Of some 50,000 clones listed, over 85% are singletons. Sequencing was performed on PBMCs. Source of these receptors: a woman aged 18-30 years in good health and CMV-seronegative.

The rearrangement joins TRBV11-3 to TRBJ2-1, with 7 bases that match TRBD2. The germline gives CDR1 SGHNT, CDR2 YENEEA. This CDR3 contains 14 residues. The junction had 4 bases not matched to a gene; V was cut back by 6 bases and J by 2 bases. The CDR3 DNA is TGTGCCAGCAGTGCGGCGGGAGCCTACAATGAGCAGTTCTTC. This gives the protein CASSAAGAYNEQFF.

This clone has ten or more counts. The V gene is TRBV6-4, the J gene TRBJ2-1; D is undetermined. The CDR3 is 13 amino acids. CDR1 is MRHNA, CDR2 SNTAGT, per germline. Trimming left V 0 bases short and J 6 bases short, with 6 bases between. CDR3 sequence reads: CASSDSSVNEQFF. DNA of the CDR3: TGTGCCAGCAGTGACTCGAGTGTCAATGAGCAGTTCTTC.

This clone was recorded once. The rearrangement uses TRBV27 and TRBJ2-3, with TRBD2 identical over 9 bases. This CDR3 has 16 amino acids. In germline, CDR1 is MNHEY, CDR2 SMNVEV (reference sequence). The V segment lost 4 bases and the J segment 5 bases; nucleotides outside the gene matches: 10. The CDR3 DNA follows: TGTGCCAGCAGTTCAGCGGGGGGCCCCGCGGGAGATACGCAGTATTTT. It yields the protein CASSSAGGPAGDTQYF.

This chain connects TRBV25-1 to TRBJ2-1; 13 bases agree with TRBD2. Unmatched junction bases numbered 7, after V lost 0 bases and J lost 8 bases. This CDR3 region has 17 residues. CDR1 MGHDK and CDR2 SYGVNS come from the germline V gene. The CDR3 is CASSEYTSGGAFDEQFF. CDR3 in DNA: TGTGCCAGCAGTGAATATACTAGCGGGGGGGCTTTCGATGAGCAGTTCTTC.

This chain joins TRBV10-3 and TRBJ2-1, with 9 bases aligning to TRBD2. Germline CDR1 ENHRY, CDR2 SYGVKD. The V gene end was trimmed by 5 bases and the J gene end by 8 bases; junction bases not matched to a gene: 7. The CDR3 is made up of 14 amino acids. In DNA form, the CDR3 reads TGTGCCATCAGTCTAGCGGGACTTCCGGATGAGCAGTTCTTC. Its translation is CAISLAGLPDEQFF.

The rearrangement uses TRBV7-2 and TRBJ1-2; perhaps TRBD1 as D (5 bases). The V and J ends lost 1 base and 6 bases respectively, with 12 bases between them. This CDR3 spans 14 amino acids. CDR1 is SGHTA and CDR2 is FQGNSA in the germline V gene. CDR3 nucleotides: TGTGCCAGCAGCTTAGGGGCAGGGTTGGATGGCTACACCTTC. The encoded protein is CASSLGAGLDGYTF.

The V gene is TRBV14, the J gene TRBJ2-1; TRBD2 matches 9 bases. J gave up 5 bases and V 0 bases, and 17 bases lay outside the gene matches. This CDR3 region has 20 residues. The V gene's germline CDR1 is SGHDN and CDR2 FVKESK. The CDR3 loop reads CASSQEIEGTSPPGHNEQFF. Written as DNA, the CDR3 is TGTGCCAGCAGCCAAGAAATTGAGGGGACTAGCCCTCCAGGGCACAATGAGCAGTTCTTC.

The rearrangement uses TRBV7-9 and TRBJ1-5, with D tentatively TRBD1 (6 bases). The CDR3 has 18 residues. The germline V gene has CDR1 SEHNR and CDR2 FQNEAQ (reference sequence). Trimming removed 1 base at V and 2 bases at J, with 18 bases between. CDR3 nucleotide sequence: TGTGCCAGCAGCTTAGAAGCCCACGGGACATTAGGCAATCAGCCCCAGCATTTT. Its protein product is CASSLEAHGTLGNQPQHF.

The chain employs TRBV7-9 and TRBJ1-1; a possible D gene is TRBD1 (5 bases). Germline V lookup: CDR1 SEHNR, CDR2 FQNEAQ (reference sequence). Trimming left V 5 bases short and J 2 bases short, with 12 bases between. This CDR3 has 14 amino acids. CDR3 amino acids: CASSPKGENTEAFF. The CDR3 nucleotides read TGTGCCAGCAGCCCTAAAGGGGAAAACACTGAAGCTTTCTTT.

This chain links TRBV4-3 with TRBJ2-5, with 7 bases fitting TRBD1. The CDR3 is 20 amino acids. Per germline, CDR1 LGHNA and CDR2 YSLEER. V shed 1 base and J 1 base; nucleotides not matched to a gene: 18. This CDR3 is CASSQGIPSGGRAFQETQYF. The CDR3 DNA reads as TGCGCCAGCAGCCAAGGAATCCCGTCAGGGGGTAGGGCTTTCCAAGAGACCCAGTACTTC.

The rearrangement joins TRBV5-6 to TRBJ1-2; weak D call: TRBD1 (6 bases). This CDR3 spans 17 amino acids. V shed 4 bases and J shed 9 bases, with 28 bases lying between them. Germline V CDR1 and CDR2: SGHDT, YYEEEE. CDR3 sequence (DNA): TGTGCCAGCAGCCTCATTCTCCCGTCCGGGACAAGTCGAAGCTACACCTTC. It specifies CASSLILPSGTSRSYTF. Drawing the rest from reference TRBV5-6 and TRBJ1-2, the complete variable domain is DAGVTQSPTHLIKTRGQQVTLRCSPKSGHDTVSWYQQALGQGPQFIFQYYEEEERQRGNFPDRFSGHQFPNYSSELNVNALLLGDSALYLCASSLILPSGTSRSYTFGSGTRLTVV.

This chain joins TRBV5-1 and TRBJ2-2; 8 nucleotides agree with TRBD1. This CDR3 contains 15 residues. Germline loops: CDR1 SGHRS, CDR2 YFSETQ. The V gene end was trimmed by 4 bases and the J gene end by 5 bases; junction bases not matched to a gene: 7. The CDR3 DNA reads as TGCGCCAGCAGCGGGGACAGGCCCGGGACCGGGGAGCTGTTTTTT. Translating gives CASSGDRPGTGELFF.

The CDR3 region is CASSTLRTGARYEQYF. In DNA, the CDR3 is TGTGCCAGCAGTACGCTGCGGACAGGGGCCCGATACGAGCAGTACTTC. The chain combines TRBV27 with TRBJ2-7; 9 bases agree with TRBD1. CDR1 and CDR2 from the germline V gene are MNHEY and SMNVEV (reference sequence). CDR3 length: 16 residues. V dropped 5 bases and J dropped 4; count of bases not matched to a gene: 12.

The chain uses TRBV7-9 and TRBJ1-2; D is unresolved. Trimming cost V 5 bases and J 4 bases, with 17 bases left between them. Per the germline V gene, CDR1 is SEHNR and CDR2 is FQNEAQ (reference sequence). The CDR3 runs to 15 residues. The CDR3 sequence: CASSLPLTRFYGYTF. The CDR3 bases are TGTGCCAGCAGCCTACCCCTTACCCGGTTCTATGGCTACACCTTC.

The chain has TRBV11-3 and TRBJ2-1; TRBD2 is a possible D gene (5 bases). The ends were cut back, 1 base at V and 3 bases at J, with 10 bases in the middle. Germline CDR1 SGHNT, CDR2 YENEEA. The CDR3 is made up of 15 amino acids. DNA for the CDR3: TGTGCCAGCAGCTTAGGGCTAGCAGTCTACAATGAGCAGTTCTTC. Translating it yields CASSLGLAVYNEQFF.